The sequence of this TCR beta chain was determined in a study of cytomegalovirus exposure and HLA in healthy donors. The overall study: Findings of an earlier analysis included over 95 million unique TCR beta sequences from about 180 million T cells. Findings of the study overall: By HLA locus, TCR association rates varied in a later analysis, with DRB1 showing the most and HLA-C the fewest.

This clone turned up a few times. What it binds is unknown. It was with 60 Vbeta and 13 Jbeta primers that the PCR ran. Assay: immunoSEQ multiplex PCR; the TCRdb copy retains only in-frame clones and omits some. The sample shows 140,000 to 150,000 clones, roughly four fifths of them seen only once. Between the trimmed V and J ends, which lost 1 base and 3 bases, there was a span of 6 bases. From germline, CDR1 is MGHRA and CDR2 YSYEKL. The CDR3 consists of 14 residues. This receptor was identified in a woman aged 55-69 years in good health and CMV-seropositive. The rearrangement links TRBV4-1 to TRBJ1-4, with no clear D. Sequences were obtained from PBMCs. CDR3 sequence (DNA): TGCGCCAGCAGCCAAGGGCCAGCTAATGAAAAACTGTTTTTT. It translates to CASSQGPANEKLFF.